The next 17 T cell receptor beta chains were all read from a single sample in a study of PD-1 blockade in mismatch repair-deficient tumors (dated by TCRdb to about 2017). The library relied on the immunoSEQ multiplex PCR assay. TCRdb carries this immuneACCESS record with in-frame sequences only. Its versions omit some clonotypes, under half of them owing to an unresolved V gene in the studies checked, with the rest unexplained. In all, the sample holds more than 95,000 clones, and about 88% of those were seen once. The top ten clones comprise about 13% of the sample. The specimen comprised peripheral blood, sampled 44 weeks after starting pembrolizumab. The source is an adult with mismatch repair-deficient cancer.

The rearrangement links TRBV7-9 to TRBJ2-7; D uncertain. Germline V gene data show CDR1 as SEHNR and CDR2 as FQNEAQ (reference sequence). V was clipped by 4 bases and J by 5 bases, with 21 bases between them. The CDR3 runs 16 residues. CDR3 DNA: TGTGCCAGCAGCTCCCGGAGAGCCTTGGACGGAAACGAGCAGTACTTC. Translation gives CASSSRRALDGNEQYF.

The chain employs TRBV28 and TRBJ2-3, with TRBD1 matching over 7 bases. With 1 base clipped from V and 0 bases from J, the junction kept 10 bases outside the gene matches. The CDR3 spans 18 residues. Germline CDR1 reads MDHEN; CDR2 reads SYDVKM. The CDR3 DNA reads as TGTGCCAGCAGTTTATCCCCTCGGACAGGTATTAGCACAGATACGCAGTATTTT. This gives the protein CASSLSPRTGISTDTQYF.

Written as DNA, the CDR3 is TGTGCCAGCTCACCACGTCTTTTGCGGGAGCGCTCCTACAATGAGCAGTTCTTC. Translated: CASSPRLLRERSYNEQFF. The chain combines TRBV18 with TRBJ2-1, with 7 bases lining up with TRBD2. Germline V gene lookup returns CDR1 KGHSH and CDR2 LQKENI. V was pared by 1 base and J by 0 bases, with 9 bases of the junction left unmatched. The CDR3 sequence is 18 residues long.

The chain carries TRBV6-1 and TRBJ2-7; TRBD1 matches at 8 bases. The V segment lost 7 bases and the J segment 2 bases; nucleotides outside the gene matches: 10. CDR1 and CDR2 (germline): MNHNS, SASEGT. This CDR3 contains 15 residues. The CDR3 DNA reads TGTGCCAGCATCGGGATTGGGACAGGAGCCTACGAGCAGTACTTC. It yields the protein CASIGIGTGAYEQYF.

This chain uses TRBV11-1 with TRBJ2-5; D gene ambiguous. The CDR3 sequence is 13 residues long. Germline values: CDR1 SGHAT, CDR2 FQDESV (reference sequence). The V gene lost 5 bases and the J gene lost 2 bases, with 9 bases spanning the gap. The CDR3, as DNA: TGTGCCAGCAGCCCTCTAGGTCAAGAGACCCAGTACTTC. Translation gives CASSPLGQETQYF.

As for this clone: One end of the junction does not line up with germline, which may come from a read error. V is TRBV20-1 and J is TRBJ1-2, with D hard to call. CDR1 and CDR2 from the germline V gene are DFQATT and SNEGSKA (reference sequence). There are 9 residues in the CDR3. The DNA of the CDR3 is TGCAGTGCTAGAGTAGGACCTCACTTC. As protein: CSARVGPHF.

The chain employs TRBV7-2 and TRBJ1-5, with D uncertain. CDR1 and CDR2 (germline): SGHTA, FQGNSA. The length of the CDR3 is 14 residues. Trimming stripped 5 bases from V and 9 bases from J, with 17 bases between. The CDR3 DNA reads as TGTGCCAGCAGCCCTTTAGGTCCCATCCGGCCCCAGCATTTT. Protein product: CASSPLGPIRPQHF.

The gene calls are TRBV19 and TRBJ1-1; 8 bases are a match to TRBD1. The CDR3 contains 15 residues. V dropped 3 bases and J dropped 1; count of bases not matched to a gene: 4. Germline assignment: CDR1 LNHDA and CDR2 SQIVND (reference sequence). Written as DNA, the CDR3 is TGTGCCAGTAGTATCCCCGGACAGGGGAACACTGAAGCTTTCTTT. Translated: CASSIPGQGNTEAFF.

The chain is built from TRBV11-3 and TRBJ1-1; D is uncertain. CDR3 length: 14 residues. Germline V lookup: CDR1 SGHNT, CDR2 YENEEA. The V end was cut by 2 bases, the J end by 5 bases, with 12 bases between. For the CDR3, the DNA is TGTGCCAGCAGCTTACGCGGGTTTGAGACTGAAGCTTTCTTT. Amino acids: CASSLRGFETEAFF. The variable domain in full, with the rest retrieved from reference TRBV11-3 and TRBJ1-1, is EAGVVQSPRYKIIEKKQPVAFWCNPISGHNTLYWYLQNLGQGPELLIRYENEEAVDDSQLPKDRFSAERLKGVDSTLKIQPAELGDSAVYLCASSLRGFETEAFFGQGTRLTVV.

A single count supports this clone. J is TRBJ2-4 and V is TRBV4-3; 9 bases line up with TRBD1. The ends lost 1 base at V and 6 bases at J; junction bases unmatched: 4. Germline V gene sequence: CDR1 LGHNA, CDR2 YSLEER. This CDR3 is 15 amino acids long. The CDR3 reads CASSQGTGVGNIQYF. The CDR3 DNA is TGCGCCAGCAGCCAAGGGACAGGGGTCGGAAACATTCAGTACTTC.

CDR3 protein: CASSPLQGDGTGELFF. The CDR3 DNA reads TGTGCCAGCAGTCCGCTACAGGGGGACGGAACCGGGGAGCTGTTTTTT. V is TRBV27 and J is TRBJ2-2, with 8 bases that match TRBD1. Germline V lookup: CDR1 MNHEY, CDR2 SMNVEV (reference sequence). With 5 bases clipped from V and 5 bases from J, the junction kept 10 bases outside the gene matches. The CDR3 is 16 residues long.

The chain has TRBV9 and TRBJ2-7, with no clear D. Germline V CDR1 and CDR2: SGDLS, YYNGEE. Trimming removed 4 bases at V and 2 bases at J, with 10 bases between. This CDR3 is 13 amino acids long. The CDR3 DNA follows: TGTGCCAGCAGCCTCCTCTACCCCTACGAGCAGTACTTC. It translates to CASSLLYPYEQYF.

In its sample, this clone was seen a few times. The V gene is TRBV7-8, the J gene TRBJ1-2; 7 bases match TRBD1. CDR1 and CDR2 (germline): SGHVS, FQNEAQ. The CDR3 loop spans 13 amino acids. Trimming removed 5 bases from V and 7 bases from J; junction bases left unmatched: 7. CDR3 region: CASSLRQGGGYTF. The CDR3 region has the DNA TGTGCCAGCAGCCTCCGACAGGGTGGTGGCTACACCTTC. Combining the CDR3 with reference TRBV7-8 and TRBJ1-2 gives the whole variable domain GAGVSQSPRYKVAKRGQDVALRCDPISGHVSLFWYQQALGQGPEFLTYFQNEAQLDKSGLPSDRFFAERPEGSVSTLKIQRTQQEDSAVYLCASSLRQGGGYTFGSGTRLTVV.

The chain carries TRBV28 and TRBJ1-5; 8 bases are a match to TRBD1. The CDR3 has 17 amino acids. Germline assignment: CDR1 MDHEN and CDR2 SYDVKM. J lost 1 base, V lost 6 bases, and 11 bases had no gene match. The CDR3 region is CASSLPTQGESNQPQHF. As DNA, the CDR3 is TGTGCCAGCAGCCTCCCCACACAGGGGGAAAGCAATCAGCCCCAGCATTTT. The whole variable domain, remainder taken from reference TRBV28 and TRBJ1-5, is DVKVTQSSRYLVKRTGEKVFLECVQDMDHENMFWYRQDPGLGLRLIYFSYDVKMKEKGDIPEGYSVSREKKERFSLILESASTNQTSMYLCASSLPTQGESNQPQHFGDGTRLSIL.

The chain couples TRBV6-1 to TRBJ2-1, with 14 bases matching TRBD2. Losses at the gene ends were 4 bases for V and 7 bases for J; bases not matched to a gene: 3. The V gene's germline CDR1 is MNHNS and CDR2 SASEGT. CDR3 length equals 15 residues. The CDR3 nucleotides read TGTGCCAGCAGTGGGACTAGCGGGGGGAGTAATGAGCAGTTCTTC. This sequence encodes CASSGTSGGSNEQFF.

The rearrangement uses TRBV12-5 and TRBJ2-7; the D is unclear. The CDR3 totals 17 residues. Germline CDR1 and CDR2: LGHNT and FRNRAP. Trimming cost V 0 bases and J 3 bases, with 18 bases left between them. The CDR3 nucleotides read TGTGCTAGTGGTTTGGTACTCGGAAAGGGCATCGGCTACGAGCAGTACTTC. Protein sequence: CASGLVLGKGIGYEQYF.

The chain carries TRBV4-1 and TRBJ2-2, with 12 bases fitting TRBD2. There are 17 residues in the CDR3. Per germline, CDR1 MGHRA and CDR2 YSYEKL. The V gene end was trimmed by 3 bases and the J gene end by 6 bases; junction bases not matched to a gene: 8. The CDR3 DNA reads TGCGCCAGCAGCCAGAACCTAGCGGGAGGGTCCGCCGGGGAGCTGTTTTTT. This codes for CASSQNLAGGSAGELFF.